These 28 T cell receptor beta chains originate from one sample sequenced in a study of blood T cells in healthy people across ages. It was with a sample-barcoded 5' primer and a J-beta primer mix that a second PCR of about 7 to 12 cycles was run. A single record per CDR3 protein comes from TCRdb applying MiXCR to the 5' RACE reads. The table includes around 1,000,000 distinct CDR3 sequences, approximately 25% detected once. These data also formed part of another study, on T cells of mothers and their children.

The specimen was blood. The receptors were sampled from a girl aged 2 to 10 in good health.

V and J are TRBV27 and TRBJ2-7; D unclear. The V gene's germline CDR1 is MNHEY and CDR2 SMNVEV (reference sequence). Trimming stripped 0 bases from V and 1 base from J, with 7 bases between. CDR3 size: 14 residues. DNA for the CDR3: TGTGCCAGCAGTTTATCTTCCAGATCCTACGAGCAGTACTTC. Amino acids: CASSLSSRSYEQYF.

This clonotype was observed at least ten times. V and J are TRBV15 and TRBJ2-5, with 10 bases that match TRBD2. Germline CDR1 LNHNV, CDR2 YYDKDF (reference sequence). The CDR3 runs 17 residues. Unmatched junction bases numbered 12, after V lost 6 bases and J lost 2 bases. The CDR3 is CATRERLAGAFQETQYF. The CDR3, as DNA: TGTGCCACCAGAGAGAGGCTAGCGGGGGCCTTTCAAGAGACCCAGTACTTC. Based on the CDR3 plus reference TRBV15 and TRBJ2-5, the full variable domain is DAMVIQNPRYQVTQFGKPVTLSCSQTLNHNVMYWYQQKSSQAPKLLFHYYDKDFNNEADTPDNFQSRRPNTSFCFLDIRSPGLGDTAMYLCATRERLAGAFQETQYFGPGTRLLVL.

This clonotype came up a few times. The chain recombines TRBV7-6 with TRBJ2-1; TRBD2 agrees at 8 bases. This CDR3 has 15 residues. Looked up from germline, CDR1 is SGHVS and CDR2 is FNYEAQ. Trimming removed 1 base from V and 6 bases from J; junction bases left unmatched: 5. The CDR3 DNA is TGTGCCAGCAGCTTAGAACCGGGGGGGCCCAATGAGCAGTTCTTC. Protein: CASSLEPGGPNEQFF.

In DNA, the CDR3 is TGTGCCAACACGCAACAGAACAGGGGGTCGGGAGGCTACACCTTC. Translated: CANTQQNRGSGGYTF. This chain links TRBV12-3 or TRBV12-4 with TRBJ1-2; 8 bases agree with TRBD1. This CDR3 comprises 15 residues. With 10 bases clipped from V and 8 bases from J, the junction kept 18 bases outside the gene matches.

This chain links TRBV4-1 with TRBJ2-6; 8 nucleotides match TRBD2. Germline V CDR1 and CDR2: MGHRA, YSYEKL. CDR3 length: 17 amino acids. Trimming at V came to 6 bases and at J to 0 bases, leaving 7 bases not matched to a gene. In DNA form, the CDR3 reads TGCGCCAGCAGATACACTAGCGGAGCCTCTGGGGCCAACGTCCTGACTTTC. It yields the protein CASRYTSGASGANVLTF.

The chain recombines TRBV4-3 with TRBJ2-3; 8 bases line up with TRBD2. V trimming: 0 bases; J trimming: 6 bases; junction bases outside the gene matches: 5. CDR1 is LGHNA, CDR2 YSLEER, per germline. This CDR3 spans 15 amino acids. The CDR3 sequence: CASSQDGRGVDTQYF. DNA for the CDR3: TGCGCCAGCAGCCAAGATGGGCGGGGGGTCGATACGCAGTATTTT.

This clonotype occurred a few times. The chain links TRBV3-1 to TRBJ2-7; tentatively, D is TRBD1 or TRBD2 (5 bases each). This CDR3 contains 16 residues. Germline CDR1 reads LGHDT; CDR2 reads YNNKEL (reference sequence). The V end was cut by 0 bases, the J end by 2 bases, with 14 bases between. Here the CDR3 reads CASSQESGGATYEQYF. DNA for the CDR3: TGTGCCAGCAGCCAAGAGAGTGGGGGTGCTACCTACGAGCAGTACTTC.

This rearrangement joins TRBV15 to TRBJ2-5; no reliable D call. Per germline, CDR1 LNHNV and CDR2 YYDKDF (reference sequence). With 0 bases removed from V and 4 bases from J, the gap between germline ends came to 6 bases. The CDR3 is 13 amino acids. CDR3 sequence: CATSRDVAETQYF. CDR3 bases: TGTGCCACCAGCAGAGATGTCGCAGAGACCCAGTACTTC.

The rearrangement links TRBV6-5 to TRBJ1-4, with D maybe TRBD1 (6 bases). This CDR3 contains 16 residues. Trimming cost V 2 bases and J 8 bases, with 18 bases left between them. In germline, CDR1 is MNHEY, CDR2 SVGAGI. The CDR3 sequence: CASSYPPGHREEKLFF. As DNA, the CDR3 is TGTGCCAGCAGTTACCCACCGGGACATAGGGAAGAAAAACTGTTTTTT.

The rearrangement joins TRBV20-1 to TRBJ2-1; 8 bases fit TRBD2. TRBJ2-7 matches the DNA end more closely, so the J call is doubtful. This CDR3 contains 13 residues. Looked up from germline, CDR1 is DFQATT and CDR2 is SNEGSKA (reference sequence). CDR3 in amino acids: CSARSREDGEQYF. CDR3 sequence (DNA): TGCAGTGCTAGATCGCGGGAGGATGGGGAGCAGTACTTC.

This clonotype was found many times. V gene TRBV13 combines with J gene TRBJ2-7, with D possibly being TRBD1 (5 bases). The CDR3 consists of 13 residues. The V end was cut by 2 bases, the J end by 5 bases, with 10 bases between. Germline loops: CDR1 PRHDT, CDR2 FYEKMQ (reference sequence). CDR3 region: CASSLRQGDEQYF. For the CDR3, the DNA is TGTGCCAGCAGCTTAAGGCAGGGCGACGAGCAGTACTTC.

The J gene is TRBJ2-3, the V gene TRBV27; D may correspond to TRBD1 or TRBD2 (5 bases each). The V end was cut by 6 bases, the J end by 1 base, with 11 bases between. Germline values: CDR1 MNHEY, CDR2 SMNVEV (reference sequence). This CDR3 is 14 amino acids long. CDR3 in amino acids: CASSTGRRTDTQYF. CDR3 in DNA: TGTGCCAGCAGCACGGGACGGCGCACAGATACGCAGTATTTT.

This clonotype was counted only a few times. This sequence joins TRBV5-1 and TRBJ2-2, with TRBD2 matching 7 bases. The ends lost 4 bases at V and 6 bases at J; junction bases unmatched: 6. Germline V gives CDR1 SGHRS, CDR2 YFSETQ. This CDR3 spans 14 amino acids. DNA for the CDR3: TGCGCCAGCAGCCAAGGAGCGGGGCCCGGGGAGCTGTTTTTT. It specifies CASSQGAGPGELFF.

This clonotype occurred a few times. The gene calls are TRBV29-1 and TRBJ2-1; D is undetermined. The CDR3 has 13 residues. Trimming took off 7 bases at V and 3 bases at J, with 13 bases between the two ends. Germline CDR1 SQVTM, CDR2 ANQGSEA. The CDR3 coding sequence is TGCAGCGCGATCTTGGACGGCTACAATGAGCAGTTCTTC. Its protein product is CSAILDGYNEQFF.

Remarks on this clonotype: An end of the junction differs from the germline gene, which may be a read error. The J gene is TRBJ1-2, the V gene TRBV15; D gene unclear. This CDR3 region has 14 residues. Germline V CDR1 and CDR2: LNHNV, YYDKDF (reference sequence). The CDR3 DNA reads as TGTGCCACCAGCAGAGATAGGGCCAACTACGGCTACACCTTC. This sequence encodes CATSRDRANYGYTF.

This clonotype was seen only a few times. CDR3 nucleotides: TGTGCCAGCAGCTTATGGGGCAGGGACACAGATACGCAGTATTTT. As protein: CASSLWGRDTDTQYF. The chain is built from TRBV7-8 and TRBJ2-3, with a weak D call TRBD1 (5 bases). V shed 2 bases and J shed 2 bases, with 11 bases lying between them. Germline lookup yields CDR1 SGHVS and CDR2 FQNEAQ. This CDR3 has 15 residues.

This sequence joins TRBV9 and TRBJ1-3; 12 positions agree with TRBD1. This CDR3 is 18 amino acids long. Germline trimming cut 5 bases from V and 0 bases from J; bases unmatched to any gene: 9. The germline CDR1 and CDR2 sequences are SGDLS and YYNGEE. CDR3 in amino acids: CASRGPGTGGGSGNTIYF. CDR3 DNA sequence: TGTGCCAGCAGGGGTCCCGGGACAGGGGGCGGCTCTGGAAACACCATATATTTT.

The chain couples TRBV20-1 to TRBJ2-7, with D possibly TRBD2 on 5 matching bases. The CDR3 sequence is 13 residues long. V dropped 2 bases and J dropped 5 bases, with 13 bases sitting between them. Germline V lookup: CDR1 DFQATT, CDR2 SNEGSKA (reference sequence). In DNA, the CDR3 is TGCAGTGCTAGACCCCGAACTAGGCACGAGCAGTACTTC. It yields the protein CSARPRTRHEQYF.

The chain employs TRBV28 and TRBJ1-1, with D tentatively TRBD1 (5 bases). Per the germline V gene, CDR1 is MDHEN and CDR2 is SYDVKM. The CDR3 is made up of 14 amino acids. Trimming left V 8 bases short and J 0 bases short, with 13 bases between. The CDR3 bases are TGTGCCAGCGCCCCAGGGCAGTTGAACACTGAAGCTTTCTTT. It specifies CASAPGQLNTEAFF.

This clonotype came up a few times. The CDR3 sequence: CASSFSGQIFYEQYF. CDR3 nucleotides: TGTGCCAGCAGTTTCTCGGGACAGATCTTTTACGAGCAGTACTTC. The chain links TRBV12-3 or TRBV12-4 to TRBJ2-5; 7 nucleotides agree with TRBD1. The J call may be mistaken, given a closer DNA end match to TRBJ2-7. The CDR3 length is 15 residues.

The chain uses TRBV12-3 or TRBV12-4 and TRBJ2-3, with 11 bases fitting TRBD2. V trimming: 6 bases; J trimming: 2 bases; junction bases outside the gene matches: 10. The length of the CDR3 is 17 residues. The CDR3 loop is CASSPLGLAGTTDTQYF. DNA for the CDR3: TGTGCCAGCAGCCCACTAGGACTAGCGGGTACCACAGATACGCAGTATTTT.

In this sample, this clonotype turned up a few times. A junction boundary mismatches the germline segment, possibly from a read error. The chain carries TRBV7-7 and TRBJ2-5; D remains unclear. There are 14 residues in the CDR3. In germline, CDR1 is SSHAT, CDR2 FNYEAQ (reference sequence). This CDR3 reads CASSRSGYGETQYF. CDR3 in DNA: TGTGCTAGCAGCCGTTCGGGTTACGGGGAGACCCAGTACTTC.

This chain connects TRBV12-3 or TRBV12-4 to TRBJ1-5; 7 bases match TRBD1. The CDR3 loop spans 16 amino acids. V trimming: 0 bases; J trimming: 7 bases; junction bases outside the gene matches: 9. The CDR3 DNA reads TGTGCCAGCAGTTTAGCATCCGGGACAGTAGGGCAGCCCCAGCATTTT. It is translated as CASSLASGTVGQPQHF.

This clonotype was observed a handful of times. One end of the junction is discordant with germline, which a read error may explain. The genes are TRBV12-3 or TRBV12-4 and TRBJ2-5; no firm D call. The CDR3 runs 11 residues. CDR3 amino acids: CASKETGPEFF. DNA of the CDR3: TGTGCCAGCAAAGAGACTGGGCCCGAGTTCTTC.

This chain uses TRBV29-1 with TRBJ2-1; TRBD2 might be the D (6 bases). Trimming took 4 bases from V and 9 from J, leaving 10 bases between them. Looked up from germline, CDR1 is SQVTM and CDR2 is ANQGSEA. There are 11 residues in the CDR3. CDR3 protein: CSVGGGPEQFF. The CDR3 region has the DNA TGCAGCGTTGGAGGAGGGCCTGAGCAGTTCTTC.

This clonotype has a handful of counts. The rearrangement links TRBV20-1 to TRBJ2-7, with a tentative D call TRBD1 (6 bases). V was shortened by 6 bases and J by 2 bases, with 14 bases between the two germline ends. There are 13 residues in the CDR3. Germline assignment: CDR1 DFQATT and CDR2 SNEGSKA (reference sequence). CDR3 protein: CSARDTTTYEQYF. The CDR3 DNA is TGCAGTGCACGGGACACCACTACCTACGAGCAGTACTTC.

This clonotype was observed a handful of times. The chain recombines TRBV19 with TRBJ2-5, with D possibly TRBD2 on 6 matching bases. The CDR3 loop spans 10 amino acids. Germline CDR1 LNHDA, CDR2 SQIVND (reference sequence). The CDR3 nucleotides are TGTGCGGCGGGACAAGAGACCCAGTACTTC. Translated, it gives CAAGQETQYF.

This clonotype was counted between two and nine times. The chain couples TRBV29-1 to TRBJ1-1; D unclear. Trimming removed 8 bases from V and 1 base from J, with 11 bases in between. The CDR3 is 12 residues long. Germline V gives CDR1 SQVTM, CDR2 ANQGSEA. CDR3 sequence reads: CSPSRWNTEAFF. DNA of the CDR3: TGCAGCCCCAGTCGTTGGAACACTGAAGCTTTCTTT.